The source of this TCR beta chain is a study of blood T cells in healthy people across ages. Study outcomes and limitations: The authors considered diversity estimates from one million T cells to be underestimates. Among T cells, TCR beta diversity per million cells dropped roughly linearly as age rose. Naive CD4+ cell counts and diversity both ran higher in long-lived than in aged donors.

The germline V gene has CDR1 MNHNY and CDR2 SVGAGI (reference sequence). The CDR3 is 14 residues long. Points on this clonotype: Antigen: not known. Germline and junction disagree at one end, which may indicate a read error.

Through a sample-barcoded 5' primer and a J-beta primer mix, a second PCR was run for 7 to 11 cycles. Tagging of each cDNA molecule was performed by a template-switch adaptor with 12 random nucleotides. TCRdb re-analysed the 5' RACE reads in MiXCR, keeping a single row per CDR3 protein. The sample includes 600,000 to 1,000,000 distinct CDR3 sequences, over 45% of them seen just once. What was sequenced was blood. This chain links TRBV6-6 with TRBJ2-6, with D unclear. The receptor's source is a man younger than 45 in good health. In DNA form, the CDR3 reads TGTACCAGCAGTTTGAGCTCTGGGGCCAACGTCCTGACTTTC. It yields the protein CTSSLSSGANVLTF.